This TCR beta chain was sequenced for a study of regulatory T cells in long-lasting Graves disease (dated by TCRdb to the early 2020s). Regarding the complete study: Persistent Graves' disease was defined as persistently positive TSH receptor autoantibodies together with antithyroid drug treatment for over 5 years. This study used TCR sequencing and RNA sequencing of peripheral blood to compare persistent Graves' disease patients against newly diagnosed Graves' disease patients. The study was registered as a clinical trial and conducted in China. A total of roughly 33 samples were covered by TCR sequencing, comprising around 13 persistent and roughly 20 newly diagnosed Graves' disease patients. On average, persistent Graves' disease patients in the clinical cohort had been on antithyroid drugs for about 10.3 years.

This clonotype was detected many times. Its antigen is unknown. Base qualities are missing; no much larger clone stands one base away. The CDR3, cysteine through phenylalanine, is 14 amino acids long. The DNA shown is the 42-base CDR3, in frame from base 1. The germline V gene yields MDHEN for CDR1 and SYDVKM for CDR2. V loses 3 bases, J loses 0 bases, and the germline ends lie 9 bases apart. The paper as a whole reports these results and caveats: The small sample size was acknowledged by the authors as a limitation that may reduce accuracy. More public clonotypes were shared among persistent patients (roughly 2,700) than among newly diagnosed patients (more than 900). TRBV28, TRBJ1-2 and TRBJ2-5 were preferentially used in persistent disease, while TRBV20-1 and TRBJ2-1 were favored in newly diagnosed disease. Compared with newly diagnosed patients, patients with persistent Graves' disease had lower TCR Shannon entropy and fewer highly expanded clones, which suggests clonal expansion. Peripheral blood alone was examined, since thyroid tissue, which constituted the primary lesion, could not be accessed. Sequencing and analysis were restricted to the TCR beta chain.

Explained via the paper, the time point label denotes: persistent/refractory GD, antithyroid drugs over 5 years with positive TRAb. For both TCR sequencing and RNA sequencing, RNA was extracted from PBMCs using TRIzol. The diagnosis of Graves' disease followed American Thyroid Association guidelines. Recruitment of patients was carried out at an endocrinology department in Xi'an, China. Each patient gave 8.5 to 9.5 milliliters of peripheral blood, collected in an EDTA anticoagulant tube. Ficoll Paque Plus density gradient separation was used to isolate PBMCs, and no further T cell sorting was performed. An Agilent 2100 Bioanalyzer and agarose gel were used to assess RNA quality, and a NanoDrop 2000 was used to measure RNA concentration. Library generation was performed with multiplex PCR. Data came from an Illumina HiSeq 4000. TCR beta libraries were built with iRepertoire HTBI primers and Arm-PCR amplification of CDR3 regions. PCR products were gel purified before sequencing. The authors processed their data as follows. Gene usage analysis of CDR3 amino acid clonotypes used the 62 TRBV and 14 to 15 TRBJ segments found across samples. COPE and FqMerger were used to merge filtered high-quality paired reads into contigs. Contigs were aligned with BLAST to IMGT TRBV, TRBD and TRBJ reference genes, and CDR3 was defined per IMGT. Clonotypes above 0.1% frequency were classified as highly expanded clones. Repertoire diversity was measured by Shannon entropy, and V-J evenness by the Gini coefficient. Clonotypes shared by more than one individual were considered public. TCRdb applied fastp at Q25 and MiXCR to the public reads, then kept only in-frame beta chains. Entries are consolidated by CDR3 protein sequence, retaining the most common genes and DNA. V and J calls and clone size were set by TCRdb, not the authors. The sample table contains 400,000 to 450,000 distinct CDR3 sequences; only one count was recorded for about a quarter of them. The ten top clones hold around 24% of the sample.

This clonotype was obtained from a female donor with Graves disease. The receptor chain draws on TRBV28 and TRBJ2-7; D gene: possibly TRBD2, on 6 matching bases. This sample comprised peripheral blood mononuclear cells (PBMCs), obtained when the disease was refractory, from a patient treated with antithyroid drugs. In nucleotides, the sequence is TGTGCCAGCAGTTTGCGGGACGCCTCCTACGAGCAGTACTTC. It specifies CASSLRDASYEQYF.